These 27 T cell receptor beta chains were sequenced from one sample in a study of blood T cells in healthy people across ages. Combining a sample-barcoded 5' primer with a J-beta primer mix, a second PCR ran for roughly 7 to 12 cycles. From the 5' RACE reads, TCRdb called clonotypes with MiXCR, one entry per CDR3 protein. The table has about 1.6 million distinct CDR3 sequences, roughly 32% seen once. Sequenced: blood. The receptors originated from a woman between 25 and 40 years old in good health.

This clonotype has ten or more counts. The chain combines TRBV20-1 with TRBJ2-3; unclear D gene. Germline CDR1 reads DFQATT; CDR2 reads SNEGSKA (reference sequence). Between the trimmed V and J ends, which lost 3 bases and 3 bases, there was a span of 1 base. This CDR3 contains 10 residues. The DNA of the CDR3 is TGCAGTGCTAGGACAGATACGCAGTATTTT. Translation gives CSARTDTQYF.

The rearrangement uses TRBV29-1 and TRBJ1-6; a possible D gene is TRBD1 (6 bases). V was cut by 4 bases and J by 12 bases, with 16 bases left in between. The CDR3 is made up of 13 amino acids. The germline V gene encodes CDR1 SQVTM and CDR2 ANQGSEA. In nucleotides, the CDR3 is TGCAGCGTTGTTGTCGTTACAGGGCGACCCCTCCACTTT. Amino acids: CSVVVVTGRPLHF.

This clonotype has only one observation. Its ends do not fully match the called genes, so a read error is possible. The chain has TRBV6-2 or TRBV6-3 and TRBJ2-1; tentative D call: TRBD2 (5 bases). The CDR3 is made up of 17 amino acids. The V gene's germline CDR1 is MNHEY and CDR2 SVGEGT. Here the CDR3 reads CAGRGSVAIPDGNEQFF. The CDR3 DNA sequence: TGTGCCGGCAGAGGGTCGGTGGCTATTCCAGATGGCAATGAGCAGTTCTTC.

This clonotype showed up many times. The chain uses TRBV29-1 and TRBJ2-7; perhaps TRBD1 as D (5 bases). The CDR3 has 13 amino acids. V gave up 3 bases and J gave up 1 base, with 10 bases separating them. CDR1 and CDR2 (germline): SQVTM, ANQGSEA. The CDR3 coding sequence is TGCAGCGTTGATCGGCAGGGTTCCTACGAGCAGTACTTC. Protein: CSVDRQGSYEQYF.

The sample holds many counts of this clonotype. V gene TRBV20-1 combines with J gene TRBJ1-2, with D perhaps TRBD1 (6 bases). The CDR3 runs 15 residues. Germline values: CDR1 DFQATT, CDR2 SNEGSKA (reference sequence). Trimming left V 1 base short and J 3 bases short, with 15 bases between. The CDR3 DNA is TGCAGTGCTAGAGCGACAGGTTCGGCGTACTATGGCTACACCTTC. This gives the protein CSARATGSAYYGYTF.

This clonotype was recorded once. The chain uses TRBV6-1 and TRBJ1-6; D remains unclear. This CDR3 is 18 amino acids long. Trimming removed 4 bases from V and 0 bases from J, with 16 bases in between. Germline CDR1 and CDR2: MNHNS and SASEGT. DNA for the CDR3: TGTGCCAGCAGTGCACCCCCGGTCGAGGACTCCTATAATTCACCCCTCCACTTT. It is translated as CASSAPPVEDSYNSPLHF.

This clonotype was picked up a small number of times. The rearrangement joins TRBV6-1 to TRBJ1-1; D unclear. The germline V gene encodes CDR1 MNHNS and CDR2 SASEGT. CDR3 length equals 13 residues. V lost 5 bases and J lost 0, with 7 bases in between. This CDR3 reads CASSTKMNTEAFF. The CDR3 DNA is TGTGCCAGCAGTACTAAGATGAACACTGAAGCTTTCTTT.

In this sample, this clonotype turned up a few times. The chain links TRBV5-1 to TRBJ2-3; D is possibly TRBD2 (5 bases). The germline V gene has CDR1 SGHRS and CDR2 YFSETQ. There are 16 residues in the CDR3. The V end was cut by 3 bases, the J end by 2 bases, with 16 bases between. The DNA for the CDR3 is TGCGCCAGCAGCTCTCTTAGACCACGGGACACAGATACGCAGTATTTT. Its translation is CASSSLRPRDTDTQYF.

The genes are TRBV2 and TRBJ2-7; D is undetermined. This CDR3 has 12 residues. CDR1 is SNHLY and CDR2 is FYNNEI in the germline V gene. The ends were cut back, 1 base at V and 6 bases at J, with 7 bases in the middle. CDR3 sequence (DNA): TGTGCCAGCAGTGAAGGGCTTCGCGAGCAGTACTTC. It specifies CASSEGLREQYF.

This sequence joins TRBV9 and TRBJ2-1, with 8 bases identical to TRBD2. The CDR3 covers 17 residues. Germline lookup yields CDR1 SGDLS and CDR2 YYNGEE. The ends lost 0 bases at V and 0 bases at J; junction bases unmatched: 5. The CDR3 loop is CASSVATSAYSYNEQFF. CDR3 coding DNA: TGTGCCAGCAGCGTAGCGACTAGCGCATACTCCTACAATGAGCAGTTCTTC. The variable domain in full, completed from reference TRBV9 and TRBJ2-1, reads DSGVTQTPKHLITATGQRVTLRCSPRSGDLSVYWYQQSLDQGLQFLIQYYNGEERAKGNILERFSAQQFPDLHSELNLSSLELGDSALYFCASSVATSAYSYNEQFFGPGTRLTVL.

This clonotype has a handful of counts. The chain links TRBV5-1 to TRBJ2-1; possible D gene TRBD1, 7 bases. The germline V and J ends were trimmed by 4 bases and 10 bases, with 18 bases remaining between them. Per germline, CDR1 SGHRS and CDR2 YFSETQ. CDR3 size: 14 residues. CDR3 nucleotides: TGCGCCAGCAGCGACACAGGCGGGGACAGCGAGCAGTTCTTC. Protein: CASSDTGGDSEQFF.

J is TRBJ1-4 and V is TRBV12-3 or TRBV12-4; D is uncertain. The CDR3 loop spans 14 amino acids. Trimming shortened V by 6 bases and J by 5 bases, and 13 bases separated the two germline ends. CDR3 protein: CASSNVRVNEKLFF. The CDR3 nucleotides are TGTGCCAGCAGCAACGTGAGAGTAAATGAAAAACTGTTTTTT.

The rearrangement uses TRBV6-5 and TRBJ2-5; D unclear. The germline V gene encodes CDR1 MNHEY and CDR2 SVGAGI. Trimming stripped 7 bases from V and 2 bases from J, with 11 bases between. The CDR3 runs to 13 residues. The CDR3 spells CASNRRWQETQYF. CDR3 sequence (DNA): TGTGCCAGCAATCGAAGATGGCAAGAGACCCAGTACTTC.

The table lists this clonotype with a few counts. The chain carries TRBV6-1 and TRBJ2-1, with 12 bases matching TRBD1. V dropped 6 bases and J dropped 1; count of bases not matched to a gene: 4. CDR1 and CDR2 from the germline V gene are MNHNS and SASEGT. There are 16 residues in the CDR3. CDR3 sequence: CASRGQGAWSYNEQFF. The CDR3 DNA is TGTGCCAGCAGGGGACAGGGGGCATGGTCCTACAATGAGCAGTTCTTC.

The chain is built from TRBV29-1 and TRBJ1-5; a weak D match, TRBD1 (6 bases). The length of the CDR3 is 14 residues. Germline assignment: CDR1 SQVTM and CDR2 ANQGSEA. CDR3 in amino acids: CGTLTGEYDQPQHF. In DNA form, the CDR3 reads TGCGGCACCCTGACAGGCGAATACGATCAGCCCCAGCATTTT.

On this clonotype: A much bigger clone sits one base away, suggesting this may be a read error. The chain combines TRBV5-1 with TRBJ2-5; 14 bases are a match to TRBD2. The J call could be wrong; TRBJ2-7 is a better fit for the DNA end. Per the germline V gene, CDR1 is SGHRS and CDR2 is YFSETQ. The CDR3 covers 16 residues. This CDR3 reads CASSSGLAGEPYEQYF. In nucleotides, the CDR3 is TGCGCCAGCAGCTCGGGACTAGCGGGAGAGCCCTACGAGCAGTACTTC.

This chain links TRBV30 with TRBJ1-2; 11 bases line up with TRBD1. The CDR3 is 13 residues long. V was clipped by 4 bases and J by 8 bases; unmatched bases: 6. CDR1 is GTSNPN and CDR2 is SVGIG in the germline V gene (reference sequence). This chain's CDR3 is CAWTRDRGEGYTF. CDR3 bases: TGTGCCTGGACTCGGGACAGGGGGGAAGGCTACACCTTC.

The CDR3 loop reads CAWSFPGQATYEQYF. Here the CDR3 DNA reads TGTGCCTGGAGTTTCCCGGGACAGGCGACCTACGAGCAGTACTTC. The chain joins TRBV30 to TRBJ2-7, with TRBD1 matching over 8 bases. Germline values: CDR1 GTSNPN, CDR2 SVGIG (reference sequence). The CDR3 spans 15 residues. J was trimmed by 2 bases and V by 2 bases; bases with no gene match: 8.

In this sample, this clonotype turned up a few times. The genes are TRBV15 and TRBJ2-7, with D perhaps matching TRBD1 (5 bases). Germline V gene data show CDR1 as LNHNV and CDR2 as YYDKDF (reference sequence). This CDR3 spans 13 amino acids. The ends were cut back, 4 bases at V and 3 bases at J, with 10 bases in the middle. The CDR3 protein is CATSTGYLYEQYF. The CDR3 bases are TGTGCCACCAGCACAGGGTATCTCTACGAGCAGTACTTC.

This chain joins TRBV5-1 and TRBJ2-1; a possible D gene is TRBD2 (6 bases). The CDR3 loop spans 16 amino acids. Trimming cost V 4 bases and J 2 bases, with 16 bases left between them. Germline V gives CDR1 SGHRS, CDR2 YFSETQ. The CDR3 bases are TGCGCCAGCAGCACCCCCCCTAGCGCCCCCTACAATGAGCAGTTCTTC. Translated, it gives CASSTPPSAPYNEQFF.

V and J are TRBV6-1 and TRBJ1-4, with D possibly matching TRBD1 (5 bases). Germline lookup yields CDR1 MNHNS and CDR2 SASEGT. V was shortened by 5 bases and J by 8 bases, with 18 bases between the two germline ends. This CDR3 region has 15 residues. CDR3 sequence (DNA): TGTGCCAGCAGTACTACCGGGACGTCACGGGAAAAACTGTTTTTT. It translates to CASSTTGTSREKLFF.

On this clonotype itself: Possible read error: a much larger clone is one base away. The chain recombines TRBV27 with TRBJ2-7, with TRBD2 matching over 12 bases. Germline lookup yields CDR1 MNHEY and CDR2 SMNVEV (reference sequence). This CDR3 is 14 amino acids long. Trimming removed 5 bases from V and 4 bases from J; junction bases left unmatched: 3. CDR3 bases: TGTGCCAGCAGTCGACTAGCGGGAGAGTACGAGCAGTACTTC. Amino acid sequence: CASSRLAGEYEQYF.

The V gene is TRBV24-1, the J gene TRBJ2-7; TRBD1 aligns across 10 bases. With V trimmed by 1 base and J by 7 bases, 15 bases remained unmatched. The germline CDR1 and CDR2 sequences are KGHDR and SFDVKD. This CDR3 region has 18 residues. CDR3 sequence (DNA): TGTGCCACCAGTGATTTTGGAGTCGGGACAGGGGTCTCCAATGAGCAGTACTTC. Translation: CATSDFGVGTGVSNEQYF.

CDR3 sequence: CASSQRTDPNTGELFF. The CDR3 bases are TGCGCCAGCAGCCAAAGGACAGATCCGAACACCGGGGAGCTGTTTTTT. The genes are TRBV4-1 and TRBJ2-2; possibly TRBD1 for D (6 bases). This CDR3 spans 16 amino acids. Germline lookup yields CDR1 MGHRA and CDR2 YSYEKL. V dropped 2 bases and J dropped 0 bases, with 10 bases sitting between them.

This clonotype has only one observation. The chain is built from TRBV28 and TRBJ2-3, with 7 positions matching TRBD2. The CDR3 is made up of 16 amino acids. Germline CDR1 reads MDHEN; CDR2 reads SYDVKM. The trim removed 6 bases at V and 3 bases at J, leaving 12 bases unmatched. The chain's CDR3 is CASSPGGGIGTDTQYF. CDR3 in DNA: TGTGCCAGCAGCCCTGGGGGGGGAATAGGGACAGATACGCAGTATTTT.

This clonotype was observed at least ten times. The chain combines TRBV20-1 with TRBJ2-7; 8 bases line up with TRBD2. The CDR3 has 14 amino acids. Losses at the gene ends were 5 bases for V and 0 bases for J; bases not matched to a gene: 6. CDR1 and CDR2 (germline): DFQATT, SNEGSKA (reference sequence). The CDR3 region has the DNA TGCAGTGCTTACGGCGGGGGGAGCTCCTACGAGCAGTACTTC. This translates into CSAYGGGSSYEQYF.

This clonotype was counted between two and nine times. CDR3 coding DNA: TGTGCCAGCAGCTCGACCGGGACACCAAATCAGCCCCAGCATTTT. Its protein is CASSSTGTPNQPQHF. The V call is TRBV7-9, the J call TRBJ1-5, with D perhaps TRBD1 (6 bases). The germline V and J ends were trimmed by 4 bases and 4 bases, with 14 bases remaining between them. This CDR3 is built from 15 residues. Germline V gives CDR1 SEHNR, CDR2 FQNEAQ (reference sequence).